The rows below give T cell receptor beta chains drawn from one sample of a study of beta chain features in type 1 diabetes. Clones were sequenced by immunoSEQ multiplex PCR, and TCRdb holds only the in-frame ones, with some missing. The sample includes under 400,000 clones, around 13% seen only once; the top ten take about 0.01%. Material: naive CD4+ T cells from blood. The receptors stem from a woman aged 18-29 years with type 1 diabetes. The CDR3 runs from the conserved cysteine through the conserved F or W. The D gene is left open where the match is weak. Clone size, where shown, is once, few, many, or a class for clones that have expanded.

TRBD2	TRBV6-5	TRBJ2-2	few	TGTGCCAGCAGGGGACTAGCCGCGAACACCGGGGAGCTGTTTTTT	CASRGLAANTGELFF
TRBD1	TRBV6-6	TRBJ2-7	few	TGTGCCAGCAGTCCCCGAGGACAGGGGGACGAGCAGTACTTC	CASSPRGQGDEQYF
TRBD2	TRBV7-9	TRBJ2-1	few	TGTGCCAGCAGGACGGGCCTAGCGGGGGGGGCCTACAATGAGCAGTTCTTC	CASRTGLAGGAYNEQFF
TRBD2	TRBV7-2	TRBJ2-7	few	TGTGCCAGCAGCTTAGTAGGGACGGGGGGCGAGCAGTACTTC	CASSLVGTGGEQYF
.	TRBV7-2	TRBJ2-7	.	TGTGCCAGCAGCTTAGCGTCTAGCACCTACGAGCAGTACTTC	CASSLASSTYEQYF
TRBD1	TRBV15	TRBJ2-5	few	TGTGCCACCAGCAGACAAGGGACAGGACGACGAGAGACCCAGTACTTC	CATSRQGTGRRETQYF
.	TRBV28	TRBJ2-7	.	TGTGCCAGCAGCCGTACTCCTCCCCCTACCTACGAGCAGTACTTC	CASSRTPPPTYEQYF
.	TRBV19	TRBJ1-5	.	TGTGCCAGTAGCCCGGGACTGCTCAATCAGCCCCAGCATTTT	CASSPGLLNQPQHF
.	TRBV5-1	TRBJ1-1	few	TGCGCCAGCAGCTTACAGGAGAACACTGAAGCTTTCTTT	CASSLQENTEAFF
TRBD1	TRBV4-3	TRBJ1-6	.	TGCGCCAGCAGCCAAGTAGACAGGGATAATTCACCCCTCCACTTT	CASSQVDRDNSPLHF
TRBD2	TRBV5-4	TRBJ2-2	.	TGTGCCAGCAGCCCACCCACCGCGGCGGGAGGCCCCACCGGGGAGCTGTTTTTT	CASSPPTAAGGPTGELFF
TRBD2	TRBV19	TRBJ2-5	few	TGTGCCACCGCTAGCGGGGGGGCCCTCTACCAAGAGACCCAGTACTTC	CATASGGALYQETQYF
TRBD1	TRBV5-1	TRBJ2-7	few	TGCGCCAGCAGTGGGACAGGGGTCTACGAGCAGTACTTC	CASSGTGVYEQYF
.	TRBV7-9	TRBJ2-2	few	TGTGCCAGCAGCTTAGATCTCCTCACCGGGGAGCTGTTTTTT	CASSLDLLTGELFF
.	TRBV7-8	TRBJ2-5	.	TGTGCCAGCAGCTTTCGGGGAAAGCTAGTCCAAGAGACCCAGTACTTC	CASSFRGKLVQETQYF
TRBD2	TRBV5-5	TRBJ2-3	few	TGTGCCAGCAGCTTAGTACCGACTAGCGGGAGAACAGATACGCAGTATTTT	CASSLVPTSGRTDTQYF
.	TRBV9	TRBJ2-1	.	TGTGCCAGCAGCGCCCCTCGCTACAATGAGCAGTTCTTC	CASSAPRYNEQFF
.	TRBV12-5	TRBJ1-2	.	TGTGCTAGTGGTTTGGTATCAGGTTATGGCTACACCTTC	CASGLVSGYGYTF
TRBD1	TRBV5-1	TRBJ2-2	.	TGCGCCAGCAGCTGGGCCGGGACAGGGACCGGGGAGCTGTTTTTT	CASSWAGTGTGELFF
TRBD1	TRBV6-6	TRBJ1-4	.	TGTGCCAGCATCTCCGGGACAGGGCGTGAAAAACTGTTTTTT	CASISGTGREKLFF
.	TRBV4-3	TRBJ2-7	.	TGCGCCAGCAGCCAATACACCCTCTCCTACGAGCAGTACTTC	CASSQYTLSYEQYF
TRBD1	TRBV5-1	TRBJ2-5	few	TGCGCCAGCAGCTTGGCCCGCAGGGGGTCGGAAGAGACCCAGTACTTC	CASSLARRGSEETQYF
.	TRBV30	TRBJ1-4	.	TGTGCCTGGAGTGTAGGCGACCTGCCGGGGGAAAAACTGTTTTTT	CAWSVGDLPGEKLFF